One sample yielded the 5 T cell receptor beta chains listed below, sequenced in a study of cytomegalovirus exposure and HLA in healthy donors. 60 Vbeta and 13 Jbeta primers were used in PCR. Clones were sequenced by immunoSEQ multiplex PCR, and TCRdb holds only the in-frame ones, with some missing. The table has about 130,000 clones, over 70% seen once; the top ten hold 1.8%. Sequenced input: PBMCs. These receptors all stem from a woman in her 40s in good health and CMV-seronegative.

This sequence joins TRBV27 and TRBJ1-1; D possibly corresponds to TRBD1 (6 bases). The CDR3 loop spans 13 amino acids. Germline V gene sequence: CDR1 MNHEY, CDR2 SMNVEV (reference sequence). The ends were cut back, 6 bases at V and 2 bases at J, with 10 bases in the middle. The CDR3 is CASRIQGNTEAFF. DNA of the CDR3: TGTGCCAGCAGGATACAGGGTAACACTGAAGCTTTCTTT.

The J gene is TRBJ2-7, the V gene TRBV27; no firm D call. The germline CDR1 and CDR2 sequences are MNHEY and SMNVEV (reference sequence). The CDR3 has 14 amino acids. Trimming left V 3 bases short and J 3 bases short, with 12 bases between. The CDR3 nucleotides read TGTGCCAGCAGTTTGCCTGGCGGCTACTACGAGCAGTACTTC. This encodes CASSLPGGYYEQYF.

The gene calls are TRBV6-5 and TRBJ1-2; a possible D gene is TRBD1 (6 bases). The ends were cut back, 7 bases at V and 7 bases at J, with 16 bases in the middle. The CDR3 runs 13 residues. Germline-derived CDR1 and CDR2 are MNHEY and SVGAGI. CDR3 nucleotides: TGTGCCAGCACCACGGGGGGGGCTAGTGGCTACACCTTC. It specifies CASTTGGASGYTF.

The rearrangement uses TRBV11-2 and TRBJ2-5; D gene unclear. The J call is in doubt because the DNA end fits TRBJ2-7 better. Germline V gene lookup returns CDR1 SGHAT and CDR2 FQNNGV. The length of the CDR3 is 15 residues. The CDR3 loop is CASSLVPSNSYEQYF. CDR3 coding DNA: TGTGCCAGCAGCTTAGTTCCTTCTAACTCCTACGAGCAGTACTTC.

The V call is TRBV2, the J call TRBJ2-4; 8 bases align to TRBD1. The CDR3 runs to 15 residues. Germline V gene lookup returns CDR1 SNHLY and CDR2 FYNNEI. Trimming removed 4 bases from V and 8 bases from J; junction bases left unmatched: 10. The CDR3 nucleotides read TGTGCCAGCAGTGCTGTCGCAGGGGGCTTGGACATTCAGTACTTC. Translation: CASSAVAGGLDIQYF.